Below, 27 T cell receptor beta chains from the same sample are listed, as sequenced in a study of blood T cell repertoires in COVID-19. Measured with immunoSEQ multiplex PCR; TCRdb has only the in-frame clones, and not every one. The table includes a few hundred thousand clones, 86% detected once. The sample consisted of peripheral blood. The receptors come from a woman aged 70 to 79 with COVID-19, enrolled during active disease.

The DNA for the CDR3 is TGCAGCGTTGAAGTGGGGAGAGGCCTGAGCACAGATACGCAGTATTTT. Its protein is CSVEVGRGLSTDTQYF. The J gene is TRBJ2-3, the V gene TRBV29-1, with D maybe TRBD2 (5 bases). Germline V gene sequence: CDR1 SQVTM, CDR2 ANQGSEA. V lost 1 base, J lost 0 bases, and 14 bases lay in between. The CDR3 runs to 16 residues.

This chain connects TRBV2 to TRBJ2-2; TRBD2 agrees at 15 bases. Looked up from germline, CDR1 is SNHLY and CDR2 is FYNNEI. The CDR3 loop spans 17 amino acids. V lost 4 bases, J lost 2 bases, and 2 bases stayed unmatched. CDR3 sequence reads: CASSGTSGGGNTGELFF. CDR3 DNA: TGTGCCAGCAGTGGGACTAGCGGGGGGGGTAACACCGGGGAGCTGTTTTTT.

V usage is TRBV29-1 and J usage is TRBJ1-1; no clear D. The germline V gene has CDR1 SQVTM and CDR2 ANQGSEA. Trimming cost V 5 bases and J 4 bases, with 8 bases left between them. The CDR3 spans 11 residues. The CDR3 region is CSVFSGTEAFF. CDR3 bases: TGCAGCGTTTTCAGTGGCACTGAAGCTTTCTTT.

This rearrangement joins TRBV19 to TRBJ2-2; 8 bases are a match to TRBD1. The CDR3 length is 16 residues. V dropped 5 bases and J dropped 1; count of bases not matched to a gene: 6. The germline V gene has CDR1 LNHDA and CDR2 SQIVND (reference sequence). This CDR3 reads CASSPTGTGNTGELFF. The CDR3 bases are TGTGCCAGTAGTCCAACCGGGACAGGGAACACCGGGGAGCTGTTTTTT.

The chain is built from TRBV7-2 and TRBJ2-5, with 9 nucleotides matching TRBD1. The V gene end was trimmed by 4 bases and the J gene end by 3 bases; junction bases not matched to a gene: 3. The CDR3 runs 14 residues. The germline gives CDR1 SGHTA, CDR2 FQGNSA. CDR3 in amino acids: CASSSRTGEETQYF. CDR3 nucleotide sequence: TGTGCCAGCAGCTCAAGGACAGGGGAAGAGACCCAGTACTTC.

The DNA of the CDR3 is TGTGCCACCAGTGACCCTAGCGGGGGCGCTAGCACAGATACGCAGTATTTT. This translates into CATSDPSGGASTDTQYF. The V and J genes are TRBV24-1 and TRBJ2-3; 10 nucleotides match TRBD2. The CDR3 totals 17 residues. J gave up 0 bases and V 4 bases, and 6 bases lay outside the gene matches. Germline V gene sequence: CDR1 KGHDR, CDR2 SFDVKD.

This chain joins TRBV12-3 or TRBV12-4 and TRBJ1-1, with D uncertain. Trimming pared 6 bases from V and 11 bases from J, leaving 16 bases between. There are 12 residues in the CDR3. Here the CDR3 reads CASSRAGMVAFF. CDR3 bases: TGTGCCAGCAGCCGGGCCGGGATGGTGGCTTTCTTT.

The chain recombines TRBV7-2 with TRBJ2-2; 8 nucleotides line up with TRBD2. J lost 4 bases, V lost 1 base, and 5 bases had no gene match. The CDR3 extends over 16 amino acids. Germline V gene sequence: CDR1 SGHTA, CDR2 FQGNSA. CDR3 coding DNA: TGTGCCAGCAGCTTAGGACCGGGGGGGGTCACCGGGGAGCTGTTTTTT. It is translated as CASSLGPGGVTGELFF.

The CDR3 nucleotides are TGTGCCAGCAGCTTACAGGGGGGAGCTGGAAACACCATATATTTT. Translation gives CASSLQGGAGNTIYF. The chain recombines TRBV7-3 with TRBJ1-3, with 7 bases fitting TRBD1. The CDR3 has 15 residues. V trimming: 2 bases; J trimming: 2 bases; junction bases outside the gene matches: 3. Germline V gene sequence: CDR1 SGHTA, CDR2 FQGTGA.

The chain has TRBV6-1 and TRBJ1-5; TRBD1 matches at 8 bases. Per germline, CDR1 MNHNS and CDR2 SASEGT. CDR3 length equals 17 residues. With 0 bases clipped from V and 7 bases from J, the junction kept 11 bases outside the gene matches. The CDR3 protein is CASSEAVDDRGLQPQHF. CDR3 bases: TGTGCCAGCAGTGAAGCGGTCGATGACAGGGGTCTACAGCCCCAGCATTTT.

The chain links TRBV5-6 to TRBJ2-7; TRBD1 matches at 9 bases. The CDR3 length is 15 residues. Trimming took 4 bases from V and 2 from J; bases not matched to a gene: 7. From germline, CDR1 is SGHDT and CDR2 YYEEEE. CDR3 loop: CASSLGQGNAYEQYF. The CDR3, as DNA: TGTGCCAGCAGCCTAGGACAGGGGAATGCCTACGAGCAGTACTTC.

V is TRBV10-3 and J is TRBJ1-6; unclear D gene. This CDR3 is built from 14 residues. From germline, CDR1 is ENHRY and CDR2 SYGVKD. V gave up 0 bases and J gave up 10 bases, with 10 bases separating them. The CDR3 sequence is CAISESTGRSPLHF. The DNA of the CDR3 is TGTGCCATCAGTGAGTCAACCGGTCGATCACCCCTCCACTTT.

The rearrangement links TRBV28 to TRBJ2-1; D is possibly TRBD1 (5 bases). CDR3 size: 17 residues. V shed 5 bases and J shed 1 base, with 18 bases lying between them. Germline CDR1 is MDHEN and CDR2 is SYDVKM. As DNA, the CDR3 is TGTGCCAGCAGTCACCCAGCCTTAGGGGCTTCCTACAATGAGCAGTTCTTC. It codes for CASSHPALGASYNEQFF. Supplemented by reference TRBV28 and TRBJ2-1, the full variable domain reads DVKVTQSSRYLVKRTGEKVFLECVQDMDHENMFWYRQDPGLGLRLIYFSYDVKMKEKGDIPEGYSVSREKKERFSLILESASTNQTSMYLCASSHPALGASYNEQFFGPGTRLTVL.

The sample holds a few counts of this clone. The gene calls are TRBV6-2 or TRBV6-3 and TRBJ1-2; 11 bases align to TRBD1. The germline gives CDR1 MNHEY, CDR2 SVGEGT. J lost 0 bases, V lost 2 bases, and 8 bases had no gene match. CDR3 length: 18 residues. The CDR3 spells CASSYVGQGARANYGYTF. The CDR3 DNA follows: TGTGCCAGCAGTTACGTCGGACAGGGGGCGCGTGCTAACTATGGCTACACCTTC.

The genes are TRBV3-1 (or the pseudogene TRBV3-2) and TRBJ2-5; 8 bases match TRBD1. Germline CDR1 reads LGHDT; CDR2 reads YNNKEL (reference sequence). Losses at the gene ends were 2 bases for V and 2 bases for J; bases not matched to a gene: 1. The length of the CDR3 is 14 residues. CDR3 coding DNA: TGTGCCAGCAGCCAATGGGACAGGCAAGAGACCCAGTACTTC. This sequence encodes CASSQWDRQETQYF.

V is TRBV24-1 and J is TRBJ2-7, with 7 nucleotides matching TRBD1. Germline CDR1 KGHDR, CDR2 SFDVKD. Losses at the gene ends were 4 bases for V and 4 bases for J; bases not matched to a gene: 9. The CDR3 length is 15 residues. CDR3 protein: CATSDSRAGGYEQYF. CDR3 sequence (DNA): TGTGCCACCAGTGACTCACGGGCAGGGGGATACGAGCAGTACTTC.

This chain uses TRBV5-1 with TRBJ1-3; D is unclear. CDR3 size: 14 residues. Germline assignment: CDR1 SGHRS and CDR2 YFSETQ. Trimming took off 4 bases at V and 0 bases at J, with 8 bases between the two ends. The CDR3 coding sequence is TGCGCCAGCAGCCCTGGCAGCTCTGGAAACACCATATATTTT. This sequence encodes CASSPGSSGNTIYF.

The CDR3 is CASSVAGGRRNEQFF. Written as DNA, the CDR3 is TGTGCCAGCAGTGTAGCGGGGGGGCGTAGGAATGAGCAGTTCTTC. The genes are TRBV6-2 or TRBV6-3 and TRBJ2-1; 11 positions agree with TRBD2. The CDR3 loop spans 15 amino acids. V lost 5 bases and J lost 7; bases outside the gene matches: 7. Germline V lookup: CDR1 MNHEY, CDR2 SVGEGT.

CDR3 sequence: CASKQGSYGYTF. CDR3 DNA: TGTGCCAGCAAGCAGGGTTCCTATGGCTACACCTTC. The J gene is TRBJ1-2, the V gene TRBV2, with TRBD1 as a possible D gene (5 bases). The CDR3 covers 12 residues. The ends were cut back, 7 bases at V and 4 bases at J, with 10 bases in the middle. Germline CDR1 and CDR2: SNHLY and FYNNEI. The full variable domain, with the rest looked up from reference TRBV2 and TRBJ1-2, is EPEVTQTPSHQVTQMGQEVILRCVPISNHLYFYWYRQILGQKVEFLVSFYNNEISEKSEIFDDQFSVERPDGSNFTLKIRSTKLEDSAMYFCASKQGSYGYTFGSGTRLTVV.

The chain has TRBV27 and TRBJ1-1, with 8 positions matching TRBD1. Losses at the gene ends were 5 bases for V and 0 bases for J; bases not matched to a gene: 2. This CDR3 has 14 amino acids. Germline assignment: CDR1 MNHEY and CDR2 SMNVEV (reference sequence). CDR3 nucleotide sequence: TGTGCCAGCAGTACGACAGGGGTGAACACTGAAGCTTTCTTT. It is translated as CASSTTGVNTEAFF.

The CDR3 DNA follows: TGTGCCAGCAGTGAAGGTACAGGGTTTAATTCACCCCTCCACTTT. As protein: CASSEGTGFNSPLHF. This chain links TRBV28 with TRBJ1-6; D is perhaps TRBD1 (6 bases). Germline lookup yields CDR1 MDHEN and CDR2 SYDVKM. CDR3 length: 15 amino acids. The ends were cut back, 5 bases at V and 6 bases at J, with 14 bases in the middle.

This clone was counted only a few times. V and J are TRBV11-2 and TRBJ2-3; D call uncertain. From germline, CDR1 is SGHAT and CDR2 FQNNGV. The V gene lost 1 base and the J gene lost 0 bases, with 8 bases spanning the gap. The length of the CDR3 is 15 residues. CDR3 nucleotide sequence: TGTGCCAGCAGCTTAGTAGTTACCAGCACAGATACGCAGTATTTT. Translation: CASSLVVTSTDTQYF.

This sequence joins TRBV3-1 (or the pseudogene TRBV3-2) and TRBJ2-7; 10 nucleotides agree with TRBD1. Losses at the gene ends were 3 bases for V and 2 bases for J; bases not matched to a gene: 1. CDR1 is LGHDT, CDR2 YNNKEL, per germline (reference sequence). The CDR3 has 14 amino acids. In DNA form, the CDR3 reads TGTGCCAGCAGCCAGGGACAGGGGCCCTACGAGCAGTACTTC. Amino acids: CASSQGQGPYEQYF.

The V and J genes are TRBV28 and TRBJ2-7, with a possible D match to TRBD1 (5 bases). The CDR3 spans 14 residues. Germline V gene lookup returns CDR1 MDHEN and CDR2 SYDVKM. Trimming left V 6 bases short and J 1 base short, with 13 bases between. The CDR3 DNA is TGTGCCAGCAGCCTGAACAGGAATTCCTACGAGCAGTACTTC. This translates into CASSLNRNSYEQYF.

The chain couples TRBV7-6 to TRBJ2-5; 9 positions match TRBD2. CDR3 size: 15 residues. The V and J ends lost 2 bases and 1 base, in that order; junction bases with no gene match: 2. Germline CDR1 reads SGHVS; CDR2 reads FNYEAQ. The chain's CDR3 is CASSLSAGGQETQYF. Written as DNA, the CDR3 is TGTGCCAGCAGCTTATCAGCGGGGGGCCAAGAGACCCAGTACTTC.

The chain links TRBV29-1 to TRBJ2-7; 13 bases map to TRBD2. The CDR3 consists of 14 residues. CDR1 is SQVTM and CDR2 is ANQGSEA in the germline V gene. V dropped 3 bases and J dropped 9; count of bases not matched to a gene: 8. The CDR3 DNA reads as TGCAGCGTTGACCGACTAGCGGGGGGAGACGGGCAGTACTTC. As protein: CSVDRLAGGDGQYF.

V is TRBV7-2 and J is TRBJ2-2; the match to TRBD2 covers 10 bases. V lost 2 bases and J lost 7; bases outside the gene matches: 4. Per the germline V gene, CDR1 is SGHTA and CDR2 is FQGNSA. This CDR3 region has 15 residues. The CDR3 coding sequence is TGTGCCAGCAGCTTATTAGCGGGGGGAATCGGGGAGCTGTTTTTT. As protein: CASSLLAGGIGELFF.